The 8 T cell receptor beta chains reported below all come from one sample, sequenced in a study of cytomegalovirus exposure and HLA in healthy donors. The primer mix had 60 Vbeta and 13 Jbeta primers. The data were produced by immunoSEQ multiplex PCR, yet TCRdb's version contains in-frame clones alone and is incomplete. The profile shows hundreds of thousands of clones, about 80% of them singletons. Sample: PBMCs. Receptors were obtained from a male donor in good health and CMV-seronegative.

This chain's CDR3 is CASINRGSGQPQHF. The CDR3, as DNA: TGTGCCAGCATCAATCGGGGGTCGGGTCAGCCCCAGCATTTT. The chain recombines TRBV6-6 with TRBJ1-5, with a tentative D call TRBD1 (5 bases). Germline-derived CDR1 and CDR2 are MNHNY and SVGAGI (reference sequence). The CDR3 runs to 14 residues. Trimming left V 7 bases short and J 6 bases short, with 16 bases between.

The chain couples TRBV15 to TRBJ1-4; 9 positions match TRBD1. J lost 7 bases, V lost 4 bases, and 7 bases had no gene match. Germline-derived CDR1 and CDR2 are LNHNV and YYDKDF (reference sequence). The CDR3 is 15 amino acids. The CDR3 is CATSIRQGDFEKLFF. Written as DNA, the CDR3 is TGTGCCACCAGCATAAGACAGGGGGATTTTGAAAAACTGTTTTTT. Together with reference TRBV15 and TRBJ1-4, the CDR3 gives the full variable domain: DAMVIQNPRYQVTQFGKPVTLSCSQTLNHNVMYWYQQKSSQAPKLLFHYYDKDFNNEADTPDNFQSRRPNTSFCFLDIRSPGLGDTAMYLCATSIRQGDFEKLFFGSGTQLSVL.

This chain connects TRBV2 to TRBJ1-1, with D possibly being TRBD1 (6 bases). V was shortened by 4 bases and J by 1 base, with 16 bases between the two germline ends. CDR1 and CDR2 (germline): SNHLY, FYNNEI. The CDR3 length is 16 residues. DNA for the CDR3: TGTGCCAGCAGTGCCCGGCCCGGACAGCAGAACACTGAAGCTTTCTTT. Protein sequence: CASSARPGQQNTEAFF.

This clone was picked up a small number of times. V gene TRBV6-6 combines with J gene TRBJ2-7; D is unclear. Trimming took 0 bases from V and 3 from J, leaving 9 bases between them. CDR1 and CDR2 (germline): MNHNY, SVGAGI (reference sequence). The CDR3 length is 14 residues. CDR3 sequence: CASSYSSSGYEQYF. As DNA, the CDR3 is TGTGCCAGCAGTTACTCGAGTTCAGGCTACGAGCAGTACTTC.

The chain recombines TRBV19 with TRBJ2-1, with TRBD2 identical over 10 bases. The CDR3 sequence is 15 residues long. V lost 3 bases and J lost 9; bases outside the gene matches: 8. Per the germline V gene, CDR1 is LNHDA and CDR2 is SQIVND (reference sequence). In DNA form, the CDR3 reads TGTGCCAGTAGTATGAGCGGGAGGGCCCCGAGTGAGCAGTTCTTC. It codes for CASSMSGRAPSEQFF.

This clone was observed a few times. This rearrangement joins TRBV5-4 to TRBJ1-2, with D unclear. V dropped 4 bases and J dropped 4 bases, with 14 bases sitting between them. Germline CDR1 SGHNT, CDR2 YYREEE (reference sequence). The CDR3 runs 14 residues. CDR3 amino acids: CASSGYDSGYGYTF. Written as DNA, the CDR3 is TGTGCCAGCAGCGGATACGATAGCGGCTATGGCTACACCTTC.

A few counts support this clone. The rearrangement joins TRBV27 to TRBJ1-5; D not resolved. Germline V gives CDR1 MNHEY, CDR2 SMNVEV (reference sequence). V lost 3 bases and J lost 4, with 13 bases in between. CDR3 length equals 15 residues. Here the CDR3 DNA reads TGTGCCAGCAGTTTCGGCGGGAGGTGGAATCAGCCCCAGCATTTT. Translated: CASSFGGRWNQPQHF.

In its sample, this clone was seen many times. The genes are TRBV4-3 and TRBJ2-1; unclear D gene. Germline CDR1 LGHNA, CDR2 YSLEER. Trimming pared 0 bases from V and 1 base from J, leaving 7 bases between. The CDR3 length is 15 residues. As DNA, the CDR3 is TGCGCCAGCAGCCAAGATGAGTTTTCCTACAATGAGCAGTTCTTC. It yields the protein CASSQDEFSYNEQFF.